This T cell receptor (beta chain) stems from a study of blood T cell repertoires in COVID-19. Study at large: The United States, Italy and Spain were the sources of the acute and convalescent COVID-19 samples. PBMCs, B-cell-depleted T cells, or T cells were the source of the cDNA or gDNA that made up the material.

With 2 bases removed from V and 3 bases from J, the gap between germline ends came to 8 bases. This CDR3 has 13 amino acids. Per germline, CDR1 SGHDT and CDR2 YYEEEE. Original processing notes: Nucleated cell counts were estimated from reference gene primer amplification. Clones were sequenced by immunoSEQ multiplex PCR, and TCRdb holds only the in-frame ones, with some missing. V and J calls and clone size follow that table, whereas D and trimming were derived from the DNA. This sample carries around 170,000 clones, roughly nine tenths of them seen once, and the ten largest clones take approximately 2%.

The source of this sequence is a man between 18 and 35 years old who had recovered from COVID-19. Sequenced: peripheral blood. This chain connects TRBV5-6 to TRBJ2-5; possible D gene TRBD2, 6 bases. For the CDR3, the DNA is TGTGCCAGCAGCTTCGGCGGGAAAGAGACCCAGTACTTC. Translation gives CASSFGGKETQYF.